The text below deals with one T cell receptor (beta chain). The CDR3 runs 13 residues. CDR1 is MDHEN and CDR2 is SYDVKM in the germline V gene. V lost 3 bases to trimming and J lost 3 bases, with 8 bases between them. These data are taken from a study of OX40 agonist ivuxolimab in advanced cancers. For the study at large: Eligibility admitted prior anti-PD-1, anti-PD-L1 or anti-CTLA-4 therapy; roughly 40% had some.

Produced via immunoSEQ multiplex PCR; TCRdb's table is partial and in-frame only. Found here are about 100,000 clones, under 95% of them singletons; the top ten hold 0.5% to 0.65%. This material consisted of CD4+ or CD8+ T cells sorted from blood, taken in a trial of the OX40 agonist ivuxolimab. J is TRBJ1-2 and V is TRBV28; D is uncertain. The TCR comes from an adult with an advanced solid tumor such as melanoma, head and neck, liver or kidney cancer. As DNA, the CDR3 is TGTGCCAGCAGTTTCAAGGGCTACTATGGCTACACCTTC. Its translation: CASSFKGYYGYTF.